Each of the 10 T cell receptor beta chains below was sequenced from the same sample in a study of blood T cell repertoires in COVID-19. Produced via immunoSEQ multiplex PCR; TCRdb's table is partial and in-frame only. The sample includes about 140,000 clones, approximately 90% of them seen just once. Sequencing was performed on peripheral blood. These receptors were collected from an elderly woman with acute or convalescent COVID-19.

Regarding this clone: The identical CDR3 is also encoded by other nucleotide sequences in the sample. The chain couples TRBV18 to TRBJ1-2, with D possibly being TRBD1 (6 bases). This CDR3 contains 13 residues. Trimming shortened V by 3 bases and J by 1 base, and 6 bases separated the two germline ends. CDR1 and CDR2 (germline): KGHSH, LQKENI. CDR3 residues: CASSPDSNYGYTF. In DNA form, the CDR3 reads TGTGCCAGCTCACCGGACAGTAACTATGGCTACACCTTC. Full variable domain (missing parts from reference TRBV18 and TRBJ1-2): NAGVMQNPRHLVRRRGQEARLRCSPMKGHSHVYWYRQLPEEGLKFMVYLQKENIIDESGMPKERFSAEFPKEGPSILRIQQVVRGDSAAYFCASSPDSNYGYTFGSGTRLTVV.

The chain employs TRBV7-2 and TRBJ1-5; possible D gene TRBD1, 6 bases. This CDR3 has 15 residues. From germline, CDR1 is SGHTA and CDR2 FQGNSA. V was shortened by 1 base and J by 2 bases, with 9 bases between the two germline ends. Written as DNA, the CDR3 is TGTGCCAGCAGCTTAGGGCACAGGGGCAATCAGCCCCAGCATTTT. This encodes CASSLGHRGNQPQHF. Full variable domain (remainder filled in from reference TRBV7-2 and TRBJ1-5): GAGVSQSPSNKVTEKGKDVELRCDPISGHTALYWYRQSLGQGLEFLIYFQGNSAPDKSGLPSDRFSAERTGGSVSTLTIQRTQQEDSAVYLCASSLGHRGNQPQHFGDGTRLSIL.

The chain joins TRBV6-2 or TRBV6-3 to TRBJ2-7, with 8 bases matching TRBD1. V lost 6 bases and J lost 0; bases outside the gene matches: 7. In germline, CDR1 is MNHEY, CDR2 SVGEGT. CDR3 size: 15 residues. CDR3 nucleotide sequence: TGTGCCAGCAGCCCCATCGGACAGGGCTCCTACGAGCAGTACTTC. Protein: CASSPIGQGSYEQYF.

This chain connects TRBV4-3 to TRBJ1-5; no clear D. The CDR3 length is 13 residues. Germline CDR1 and CDR2: LGHNA and YSLEER. Trimming shortened V by 3 bases and J by 3 bases, and 6 bases separated the two germline ends. The chain's CDR3 is CASSQRANQPQHF. CDR3 sequence (DNA): TGCGCCAGCAGCCAGAGGGCCAATCAGCCCCAGCATTTT.

This clone showed up just once. CDR3: CASSLGQGGHEQYF. The CDR3 nucleotides are TGCGCCAGCAGCTTAGGACAGGGTGGACACGAGCAGTACTTC. This chain links TRBV5-1 with TRBJ2-7; 8 nucleotides agree with TRBD1. The length of the CDR3 is 14 residues. CDR1 is SGHRS and CDR2 is YFSETQ in the germline V gene. The junction had 6 bases not matched to a gene; V was cut back by 2 bases and J by 5 bases.

V is TRBV19 and J is TRBJ1-5, with 8 bases fitting TRBD1. V dropped 8 bases and J dropped 4; count of bases not matched to a gene: 7. The CDR3 contains 14 residues. Germline values: CDR1 LNHDA, CDR2 SQIVND (reference sequence). The CDR3 DNA reads TGTGCCAGTTATACGACAGGGGAGAATCAGCCCCAGCATTTT. Its translation is CASYTTGENQPQHF.

V is TRBV5-1 and J is TRBJ1-2; 11 bases agree with TRBD1. The CDR3 totals 14 residues. Looked up from germline, CDR1 is SGHRS and CDR2 is YFSETQ. V was clipped by 3 bases and J by 4 bases; unmatched bases: 2. The CDR3 is CASSWDRGTYGYTF. CDR3 sequence (DNA): TGCGCCAGCAGCTGGGACAGGGGGACCTATGGCTACACCTTC.

This clone appeared once. The genes are TRBV20-1 and TRBJ1-4; a possible D gene is TRBD1 (5 bases). V gave up 3 bases and J gave up 14 bases, with 10 bases separating them. Germline V lookup: CDR1 DFQATT, CDR2 SNEGSKA (reference sequence). There are 10 residues in the CDR3. For the CDR3, the DNA is TGCAGTGCTAGCGGGGGAGGTCTGTTTTTT. Amino acid sequence: CSASGGGLFF.

The chain is built from TRBV27 and TRBJ1-6; the D gene is possibly TRBD1 (6 bases). Trimming stripped 5 bases from V and 7 bases from J, with 18 bases between. This CDR3 spans 16 amino acids. Germline V lookup: CDR1 MNHEY, CDR2 SMNVEV (reference sequence). The CDR3 sequence is CASSASRGAPNSPLHF. DNA of the CDR3: TGTGCCAGCAGTGCCTCACGGGGGGCGCCCAATTCACCCCTCCACTTT.

CDR3 DNA sequence: TGCGCCAGCAGCTTACAGGGGATCAATGAGCAGTTCTTC. It translates to CASSLQGINEQFF. The V and J genes are TRBV5-1 and TRBJ2-1; 7 bases are a match to TRBD1. This CDR3 region has 13 residues. V trimming: 2 bases; J trimming: 6 bases; junction bases outside the gene matches: 2. Per the germline V gene, CDR1 is SGHRS and CDR2 is YFSETQ.